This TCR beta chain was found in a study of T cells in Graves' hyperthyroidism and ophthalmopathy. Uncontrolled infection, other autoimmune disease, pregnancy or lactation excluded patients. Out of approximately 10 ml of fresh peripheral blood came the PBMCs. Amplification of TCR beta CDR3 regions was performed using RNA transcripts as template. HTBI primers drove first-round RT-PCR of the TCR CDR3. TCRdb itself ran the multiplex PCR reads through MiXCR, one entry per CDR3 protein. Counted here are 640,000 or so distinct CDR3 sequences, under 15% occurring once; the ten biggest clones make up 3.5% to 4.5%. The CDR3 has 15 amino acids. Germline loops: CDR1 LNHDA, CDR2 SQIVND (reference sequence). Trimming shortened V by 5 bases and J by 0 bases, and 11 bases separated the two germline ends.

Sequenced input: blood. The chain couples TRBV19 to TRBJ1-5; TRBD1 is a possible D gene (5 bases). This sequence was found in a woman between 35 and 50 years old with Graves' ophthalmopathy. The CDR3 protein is CASSDLGLSNQPQHF. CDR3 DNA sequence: TGTGCCAGTAGTGACTTGGGGCTTAGCAATCAGCCCCAGCATTTT. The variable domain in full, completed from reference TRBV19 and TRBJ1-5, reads DGGITQSPKYLFRKEGQNVTLSCEQNLNHDAMYWYRQDPGQGLRLIYYSQIVNDFQKGDIAEGYSVSREKKESFPLTVTSAQKNPTAFYLCASSDLGLSNQPQHFGDGTRLSIL.